The subject of this entry is one TCR beta chain. V was clipped by 5 bases and J by 2 bases, with 11 bases between them. The CDR3 extends over 14 amino acids. Germline loops: CDR1 SGHVS, CDR2 FNYEAQ. This table comes from immunoSEQ multiplex PCR, and its TCRdb copy is limited to in-frame clones, with some not included. The sample has thousands of clones, 60% to 85% seen once. Treatment described: preoperative locoregional IRX-2 cytokine immunotherapy. Preoperative locoregional IRX-2 cytokine immunotherapy was tested in the phase Ib source study. This entry is derived from a study of preoperative IRX-2 immunotherapy in early breast cancer.

The chain combines TRBV7-6 with TRBJ2-3; no clear D. The specimen comprised tumor tissue, sampled before IRX-2 immunotherapy. The TCR was taken from a human donor with breast cancer. The CDR3 sequence: CASSPGRYTDTQYF. DNA of the CDR3: TGTGCCAGCAGCCCCGGACGCTACACAGATACGCAGTATTTT.